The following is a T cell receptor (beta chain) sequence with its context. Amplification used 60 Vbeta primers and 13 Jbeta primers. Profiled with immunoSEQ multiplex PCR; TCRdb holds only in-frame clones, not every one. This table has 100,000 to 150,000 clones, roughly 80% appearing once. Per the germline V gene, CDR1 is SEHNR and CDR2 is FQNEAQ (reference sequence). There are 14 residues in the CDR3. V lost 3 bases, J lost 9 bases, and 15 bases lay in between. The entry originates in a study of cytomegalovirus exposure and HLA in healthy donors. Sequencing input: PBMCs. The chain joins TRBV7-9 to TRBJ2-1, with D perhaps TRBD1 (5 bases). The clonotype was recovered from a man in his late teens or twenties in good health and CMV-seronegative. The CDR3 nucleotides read TGTGCCAGCAGCTTCAATCAGGGCCAAGGTGAGCAGTTCTTC. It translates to CASSFNQGQGEQFF.